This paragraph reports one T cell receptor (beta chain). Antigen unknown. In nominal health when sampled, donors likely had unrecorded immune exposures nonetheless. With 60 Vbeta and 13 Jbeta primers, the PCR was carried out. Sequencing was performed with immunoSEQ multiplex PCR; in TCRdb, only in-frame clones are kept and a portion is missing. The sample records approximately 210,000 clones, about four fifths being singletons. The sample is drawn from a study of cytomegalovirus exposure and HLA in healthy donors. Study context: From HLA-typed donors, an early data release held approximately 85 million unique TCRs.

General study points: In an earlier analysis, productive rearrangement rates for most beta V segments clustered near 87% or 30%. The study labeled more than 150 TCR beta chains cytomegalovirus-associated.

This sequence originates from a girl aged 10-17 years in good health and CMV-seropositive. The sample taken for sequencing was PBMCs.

The CDR3 sequence is CASSSQAGKGHGYTF. The CDR3 DNA reads as TGTGCCAGCAGTTCTCAAGCAGGGAAGGGCCATGGCTACACCTTC. V and J are TRBV6-5 and TRBJ1-2; possible D gene TRBD1, 5 bases. The CDR3 has 15 amino acids. Germline V gene sequence: CDR1 MNHEY, CDR2 SVGAGI. V gave up 4 bases and J gave up 6 bases, with 18 bases separating them.